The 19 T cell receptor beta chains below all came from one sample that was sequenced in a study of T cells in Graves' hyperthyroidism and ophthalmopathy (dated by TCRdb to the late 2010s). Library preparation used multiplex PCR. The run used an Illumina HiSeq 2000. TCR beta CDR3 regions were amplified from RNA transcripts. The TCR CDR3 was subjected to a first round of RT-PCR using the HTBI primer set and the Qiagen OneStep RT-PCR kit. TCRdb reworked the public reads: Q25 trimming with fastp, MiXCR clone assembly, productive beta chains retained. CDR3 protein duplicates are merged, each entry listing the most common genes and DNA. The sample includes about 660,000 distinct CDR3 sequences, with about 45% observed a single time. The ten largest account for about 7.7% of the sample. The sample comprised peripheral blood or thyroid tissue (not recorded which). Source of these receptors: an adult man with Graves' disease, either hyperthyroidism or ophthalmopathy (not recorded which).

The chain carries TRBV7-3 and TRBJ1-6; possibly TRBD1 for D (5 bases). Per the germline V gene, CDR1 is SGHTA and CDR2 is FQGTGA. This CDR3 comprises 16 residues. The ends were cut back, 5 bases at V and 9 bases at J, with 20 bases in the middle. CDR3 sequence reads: CASSPPGGTGGSPLHF. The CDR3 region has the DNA TGTGCCAGCAGCCCGCCGGGAGGGACGGGGGGTTCACCCCTCCACTTT.

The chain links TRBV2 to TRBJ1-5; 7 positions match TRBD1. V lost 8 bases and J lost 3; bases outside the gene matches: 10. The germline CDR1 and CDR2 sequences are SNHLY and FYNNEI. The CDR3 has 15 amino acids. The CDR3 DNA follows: TGTGCCAGCCAATGGGGGACAGTGACCAATCAGCCCCAGCATTTT. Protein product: CASQWGTVTNQPQHF.

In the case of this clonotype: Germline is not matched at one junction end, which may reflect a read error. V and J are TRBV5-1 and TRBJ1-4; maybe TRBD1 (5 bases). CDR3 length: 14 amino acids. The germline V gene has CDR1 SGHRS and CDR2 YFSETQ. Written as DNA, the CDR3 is TGTGCCAGCAGCCCGATGGGGGTTAATGAAAAACTGTTTTTT. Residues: CASSPMGVNEKLFF.

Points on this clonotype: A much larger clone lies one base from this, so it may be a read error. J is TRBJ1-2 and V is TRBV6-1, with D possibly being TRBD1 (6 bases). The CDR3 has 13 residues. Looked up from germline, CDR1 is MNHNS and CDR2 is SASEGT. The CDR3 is CASLRDRNYGHTF. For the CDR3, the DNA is TGTGCCAGCCTCCGTGACAGGAACTATGGCCACACCTTC.

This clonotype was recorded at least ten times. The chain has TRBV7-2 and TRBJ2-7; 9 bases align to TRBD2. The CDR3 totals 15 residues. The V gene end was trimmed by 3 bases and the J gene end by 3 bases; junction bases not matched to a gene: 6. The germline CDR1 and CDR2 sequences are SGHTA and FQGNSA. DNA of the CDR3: TGTGCCAGCAGCTTCGTGTCTAGCGGGAACTACGAGCAGTACTTC. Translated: CASSFVSSGNYEQYF.

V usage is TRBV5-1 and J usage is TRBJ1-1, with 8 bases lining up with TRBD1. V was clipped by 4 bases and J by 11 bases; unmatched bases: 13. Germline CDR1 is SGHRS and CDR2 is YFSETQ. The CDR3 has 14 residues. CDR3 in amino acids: CASSVEPDRGAAFF. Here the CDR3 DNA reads TGCGCCAGCAGCGTTGAGCCCGACAGGGGTGCTGCTTTCTTT.

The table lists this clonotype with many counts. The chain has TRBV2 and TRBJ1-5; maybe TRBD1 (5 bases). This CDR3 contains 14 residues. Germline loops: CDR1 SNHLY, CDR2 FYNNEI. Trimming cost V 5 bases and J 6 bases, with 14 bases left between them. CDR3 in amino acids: CASSYSGLSQPQHF. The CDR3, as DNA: TGTGCCAGCAGTTATTCAGGGCTGAGTCAGCCCCAGCATTTT.

The CDR3, as DNA: TGTGCCAGCAGTACCACCGGGACGGGTCAGACGACTTCTGAAGCTTTCTTT. Its translation: CASSTTGTGQTTSEAFF. This chain joins TRBV6-5 and TRBJ1-1; tentatively, D is TRBD1 (5 bases). The CDR3 spans 17 residues. CDR1 and CDR2 (germline): MNHEY, SVGAGI. V was clipped by 5 bases and J by 6 bases, with 25 bases between them.

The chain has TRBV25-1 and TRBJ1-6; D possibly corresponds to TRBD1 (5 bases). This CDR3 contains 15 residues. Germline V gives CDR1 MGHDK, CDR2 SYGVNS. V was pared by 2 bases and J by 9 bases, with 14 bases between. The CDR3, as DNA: TGTGCCAGCAGTGAAAGGTGGGGGGAAGGTTCACCCCTCCACTTT. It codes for CASSERWGEGSPLHF.

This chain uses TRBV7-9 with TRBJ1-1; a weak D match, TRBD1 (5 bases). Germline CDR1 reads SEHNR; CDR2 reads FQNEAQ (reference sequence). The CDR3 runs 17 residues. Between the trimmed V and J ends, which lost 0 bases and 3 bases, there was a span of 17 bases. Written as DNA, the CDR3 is TGTGCCAGCAGCTTAGCCCCGGGGAGGCTGGGGGACACTGAAGCTTTCTTT. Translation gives CASSLAPGRLGDTEAFF.

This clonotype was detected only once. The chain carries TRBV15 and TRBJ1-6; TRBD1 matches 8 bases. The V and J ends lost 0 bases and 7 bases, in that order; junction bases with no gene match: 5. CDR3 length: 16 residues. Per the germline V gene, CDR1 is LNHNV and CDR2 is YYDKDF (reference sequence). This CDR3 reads CATSRERTGTNSPLHF. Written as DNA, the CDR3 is TGTGCCACCAGCAGAGAACGGACAGGGACCAATTCACCCCTCCACTTT. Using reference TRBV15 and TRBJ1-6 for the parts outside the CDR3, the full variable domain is DAMVIQNPRYQVTQFGKPVTLSCSQTLNHNVMYWYQQKSSQAPKLLFHYYDKDFNNEADTPDNFQSRRPNTSFCFLDIRSPGLGDTAMYLCATSRERTGTNSPLHFGNGTRLTVT.

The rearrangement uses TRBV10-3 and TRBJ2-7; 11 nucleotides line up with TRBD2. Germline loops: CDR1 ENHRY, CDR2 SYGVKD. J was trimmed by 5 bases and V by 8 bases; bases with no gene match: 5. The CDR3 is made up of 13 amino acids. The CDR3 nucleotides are TGTGCCATCCACGGGACTAGCGGTGACGAGCAGTACTTC. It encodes CAIHGTSGDEQYF.

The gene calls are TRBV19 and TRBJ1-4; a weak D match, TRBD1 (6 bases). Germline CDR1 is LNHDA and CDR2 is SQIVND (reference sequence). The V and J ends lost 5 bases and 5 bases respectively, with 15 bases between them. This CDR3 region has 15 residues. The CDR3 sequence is CASSVGQGPNEKLFF. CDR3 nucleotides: TGTGCCAGTAGTGTTGGGCAGGGGCCGAATGAAAAACTGTTTTTT.

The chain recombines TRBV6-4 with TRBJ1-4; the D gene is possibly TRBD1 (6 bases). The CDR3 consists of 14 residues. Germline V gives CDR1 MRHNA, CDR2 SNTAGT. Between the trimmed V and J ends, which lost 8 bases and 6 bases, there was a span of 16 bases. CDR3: CASGNRENDEKLFF. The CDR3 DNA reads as TGTGCCAGCGGTAACAGGGAGAACGATGAAAAACTGTTTTTT.

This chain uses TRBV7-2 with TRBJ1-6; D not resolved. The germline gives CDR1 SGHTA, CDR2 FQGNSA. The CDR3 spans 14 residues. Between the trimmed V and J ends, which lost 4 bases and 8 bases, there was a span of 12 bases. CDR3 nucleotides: TGTGCCAGCAGCTCCGACACCGGGGATTCACCCCTCCACTTT. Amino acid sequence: CASSSDTGDSPLHF.

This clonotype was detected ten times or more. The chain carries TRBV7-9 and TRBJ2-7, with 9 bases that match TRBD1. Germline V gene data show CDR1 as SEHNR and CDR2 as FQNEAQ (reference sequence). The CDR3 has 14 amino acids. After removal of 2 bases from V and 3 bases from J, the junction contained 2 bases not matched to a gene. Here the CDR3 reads CASSLLTGGYEQYF. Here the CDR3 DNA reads TGTGCCAGCAGCTTATTGACAGGGGGCTACGAGCAGTACTTC.

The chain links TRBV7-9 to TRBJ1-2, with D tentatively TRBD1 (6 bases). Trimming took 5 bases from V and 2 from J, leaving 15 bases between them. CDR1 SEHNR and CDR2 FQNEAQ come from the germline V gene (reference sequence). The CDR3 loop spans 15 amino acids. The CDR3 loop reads CASSRAEGTNYGYTF. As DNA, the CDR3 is TGTGCCAGCAGCCGGGCGGAGGGGACAAACTATGGCTACACCTTC.

Written as DNA, the CDR3 is TGCAGTGTGGGGAGCAGATCCACAGATACGCAGTATTTT. It codes for CSVGSRSTDTQYF. The V gene is TRBV20-1, the J gene TRBJ2-3; possible D gene TRBD2, 5 bases. The CDR3 consists of 13 residues. CDR1 DFQATT and CDR2 SNEGSKA come from the germline V gene (reference sequence). Trimming removed 7 bases from V and 2 bases from J, with 13 bases in between.

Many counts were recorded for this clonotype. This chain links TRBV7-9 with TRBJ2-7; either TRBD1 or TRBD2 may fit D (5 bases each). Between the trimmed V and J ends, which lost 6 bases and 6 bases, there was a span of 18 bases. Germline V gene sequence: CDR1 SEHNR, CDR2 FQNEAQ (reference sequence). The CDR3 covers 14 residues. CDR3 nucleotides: TGTGCCAGCAGTTACGGGGCTCAGGGATCCGAGCAGTACTTC. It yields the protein CASSYGAQGSEQYF.